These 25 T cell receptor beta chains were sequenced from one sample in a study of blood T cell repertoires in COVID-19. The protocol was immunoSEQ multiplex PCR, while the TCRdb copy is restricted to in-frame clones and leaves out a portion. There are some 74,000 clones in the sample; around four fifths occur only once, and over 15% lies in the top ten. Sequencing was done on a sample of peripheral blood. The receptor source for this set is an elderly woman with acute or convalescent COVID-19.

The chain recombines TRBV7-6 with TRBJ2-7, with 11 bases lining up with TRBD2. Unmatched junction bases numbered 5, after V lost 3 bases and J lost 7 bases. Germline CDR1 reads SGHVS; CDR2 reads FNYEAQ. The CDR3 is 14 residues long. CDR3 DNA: TGTGCCAGCAGCTTTAGCGGGGGGGCCAAAGAGCAGTACTTC. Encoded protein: CASSFSGGAKEQYF.

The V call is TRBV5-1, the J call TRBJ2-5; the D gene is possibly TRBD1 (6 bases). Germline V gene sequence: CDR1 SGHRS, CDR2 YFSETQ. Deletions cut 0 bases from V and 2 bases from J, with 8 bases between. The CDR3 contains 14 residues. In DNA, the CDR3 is TGCGCCAGCAGCTTGGTTCAGGGGCAAGAGACCCAGTACTTC. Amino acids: CASSLVQGQETQYF. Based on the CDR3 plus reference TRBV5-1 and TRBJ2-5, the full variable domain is KAGVTQTPRYLIKTRGQQVTLSCSPISGHRSVSWYQQTPGQGLQFLFEYFSETQRNKGNFPGRFSGRQFSNSRSEMNVSTLELGDSALYLCASSLVQGQETQYFGPGTRLLVL.

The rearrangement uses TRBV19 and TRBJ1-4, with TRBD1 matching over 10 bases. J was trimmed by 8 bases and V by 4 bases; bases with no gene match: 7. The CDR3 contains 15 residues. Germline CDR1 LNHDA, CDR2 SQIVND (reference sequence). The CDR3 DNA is TGTGCCAGTAGTAGATCCGGGACAGGGGTCGAAAAACTGTTTTTT. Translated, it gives CASSRSGTGVEKLFF.

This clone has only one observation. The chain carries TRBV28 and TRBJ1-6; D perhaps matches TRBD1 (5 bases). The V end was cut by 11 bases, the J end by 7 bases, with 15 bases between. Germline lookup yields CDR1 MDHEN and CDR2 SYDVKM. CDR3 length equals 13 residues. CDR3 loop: CALRGEENSPLHF. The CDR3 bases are TGTGCCCTGAGAGGGGAGGAGAATTCACCCCTCCACTTT.

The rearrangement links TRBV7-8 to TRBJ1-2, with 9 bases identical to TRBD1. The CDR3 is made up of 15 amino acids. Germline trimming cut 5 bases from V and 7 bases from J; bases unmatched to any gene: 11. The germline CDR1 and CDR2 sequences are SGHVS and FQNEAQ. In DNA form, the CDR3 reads TGTGCCAGCAGCCCCGGGACAGGGCTTTGGGCTGGCTACACCTTC. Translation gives CASSPGTGLWAGYTF.

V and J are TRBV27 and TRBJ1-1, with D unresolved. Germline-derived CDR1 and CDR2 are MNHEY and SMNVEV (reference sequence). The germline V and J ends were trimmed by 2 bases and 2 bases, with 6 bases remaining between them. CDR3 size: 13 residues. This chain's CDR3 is CASSLVTNTEAFF. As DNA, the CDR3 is TGTGCCAGCAGTTTAGTCACTAACACTGAAGCTTTCTTT.

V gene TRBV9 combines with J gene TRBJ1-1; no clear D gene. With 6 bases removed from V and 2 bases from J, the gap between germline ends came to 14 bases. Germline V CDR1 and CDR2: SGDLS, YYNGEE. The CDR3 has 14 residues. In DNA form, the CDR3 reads TGTGCCAGCACCCCTTGGCTGCCTAACACTGAAGCTTTCTTT. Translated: CASTPWLPNTEAFF.

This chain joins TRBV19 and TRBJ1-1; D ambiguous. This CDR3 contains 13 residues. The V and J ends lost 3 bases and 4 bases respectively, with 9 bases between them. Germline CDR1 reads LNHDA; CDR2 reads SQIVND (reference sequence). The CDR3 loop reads CASSMDSGTEAFF. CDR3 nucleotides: TGTGCCAGTAGTATGGATTCGGGCACTGAAGCTTTCTTT.

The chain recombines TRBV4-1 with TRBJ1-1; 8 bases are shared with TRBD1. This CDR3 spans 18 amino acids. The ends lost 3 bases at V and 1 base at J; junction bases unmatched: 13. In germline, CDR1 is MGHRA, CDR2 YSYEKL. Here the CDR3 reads CASSHPGGQGRRNTEAFF. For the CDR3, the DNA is TGCGCCAGCAGCCACCCCGGAGGACAGGGCCGTCGGAACACTGAAGCTTTCTTT.

CDR3 protein: CASSLGFRSTDTQYF. In DNA, the CDR3 is TGCGCCAGCAGCTTGGGATTCCGGAGCACAGATACGCAGTATTTT. This chain uses TRBV5-1 with TRBJ2-3; D not certain. Per germline, CDR1 SGHRS and CDR2 YFSETQ. V was pared by 0 bases and J by 0 bases, with 8 bases between. The CDR3 is 15 amino acids.

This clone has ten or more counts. CDR3 sequence (DNA): TGTGCCAGCAGCGGGACAGGTCTATCTCTCTATGGCTACACCTTC. Translating it yields CASSGTGLSLYGYTF. This sequence joins TRBV13 and TRBJ1-2; 8 bases are a match to TRBD1. The CDR3 contains 15 residues. After removal of 5 bases from V and 4 bases from J, the junction contained 9 bases not matched to a gene. Germline CDR1 is PRHDT and CDR2 is FYEKMQ (reference sequence).

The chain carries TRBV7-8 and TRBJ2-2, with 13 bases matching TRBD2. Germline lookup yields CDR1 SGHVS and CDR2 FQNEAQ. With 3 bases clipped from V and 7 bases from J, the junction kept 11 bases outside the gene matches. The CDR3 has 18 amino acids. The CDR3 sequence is CASSLMGTSGTRGGELFF. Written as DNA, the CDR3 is TGTGCCAGCAGCTTGATGGGGACTAGCGGGACGCGTGGCGGGGAGCTGTTTTTT.

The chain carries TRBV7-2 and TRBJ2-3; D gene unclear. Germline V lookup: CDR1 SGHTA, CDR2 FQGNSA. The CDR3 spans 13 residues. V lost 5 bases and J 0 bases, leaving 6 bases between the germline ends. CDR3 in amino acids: CASSPPSTDTQYF. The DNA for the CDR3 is TGTGCCAGCAGCCCCCCAAGCACAGATACGCAGTATTTT.

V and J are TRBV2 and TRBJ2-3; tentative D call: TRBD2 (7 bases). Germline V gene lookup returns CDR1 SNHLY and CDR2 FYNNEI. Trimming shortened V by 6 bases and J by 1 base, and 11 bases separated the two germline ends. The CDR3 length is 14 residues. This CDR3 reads CASSWGGGTDTQYF. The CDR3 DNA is TGTGCCAGCAGCTGGGGGGGCGGCACAGATACGCAGTATTTT.

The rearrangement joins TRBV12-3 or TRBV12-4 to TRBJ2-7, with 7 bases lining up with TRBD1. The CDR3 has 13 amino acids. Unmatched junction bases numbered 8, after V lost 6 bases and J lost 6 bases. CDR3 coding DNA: TGTGCCAGCAGCTCCGACAGGGTGGGCGAGCAGTACTTC. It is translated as CASSSDRVGEQYF.

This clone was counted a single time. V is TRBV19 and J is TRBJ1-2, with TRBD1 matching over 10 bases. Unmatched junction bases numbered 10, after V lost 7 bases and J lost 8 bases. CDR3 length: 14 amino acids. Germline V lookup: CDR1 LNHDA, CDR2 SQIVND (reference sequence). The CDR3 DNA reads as TGTGCCAGTACCATCTCAGGACAGGGGGGAGGCTACACCTTC. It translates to CASTISGQGGGYTF. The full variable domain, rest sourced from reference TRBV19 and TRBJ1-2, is DGGITQSPKYLFRKEGQNVTLSCEQNLNHDAMYWYRQDPGQGLRLIYYSQIVNDFQKGDIAEGYSVSREKKESFPLTVTSAQKNPTAFYLCASTISGQGGGYTFGSGTRLTVV.

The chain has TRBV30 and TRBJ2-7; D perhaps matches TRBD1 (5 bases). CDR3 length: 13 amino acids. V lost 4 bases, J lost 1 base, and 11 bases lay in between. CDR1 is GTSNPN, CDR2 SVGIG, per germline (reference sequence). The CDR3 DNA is TGTGCCTGGACTAGGGGTTTATCCTACGAGCAGTACTTC. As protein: CAWTRGLSYEQYF. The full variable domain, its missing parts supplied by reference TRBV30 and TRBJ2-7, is SQTIHQWPATLVQPVGSPLSLECTVEGTSNPNLYWYRQAAGRGLQLLFYSVGIGQISSEVPQNLSASRPQDRQFILSSKKLLLSDSGFYLCAWTRGLSYEQYFGPGTRLTVT.

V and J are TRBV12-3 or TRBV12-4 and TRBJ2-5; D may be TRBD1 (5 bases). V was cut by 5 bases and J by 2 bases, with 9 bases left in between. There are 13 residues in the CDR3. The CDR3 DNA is TGTGCCAGCAGTGTTTCAGGGCAAGAGACCCAGTACTTC. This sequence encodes CASSVSGQETQYF.

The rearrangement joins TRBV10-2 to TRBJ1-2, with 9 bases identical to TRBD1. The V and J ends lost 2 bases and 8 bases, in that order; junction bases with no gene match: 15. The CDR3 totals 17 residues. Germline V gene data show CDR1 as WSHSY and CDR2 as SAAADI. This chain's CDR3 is CASSEGSRTGEGSGYTF. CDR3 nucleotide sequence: TGCGCCAGCAGTGAGGGGAGCAGGACAGGGGAGGGCAGCGGCTACACCTTC.

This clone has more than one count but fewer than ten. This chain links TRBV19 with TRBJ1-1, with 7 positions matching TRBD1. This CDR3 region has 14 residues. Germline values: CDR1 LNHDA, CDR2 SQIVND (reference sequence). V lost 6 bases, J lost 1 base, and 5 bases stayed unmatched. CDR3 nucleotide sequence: TGTGCCAGTAGAAAGACAGGGCGGAACACTGAAGCTTTCTTT. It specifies CASRKTGRNTEAFF.

The CDR3 loop is CASSGFQGETQYF. CDR3 sequence (DNA): TGTGCCAGTAGTGGCTTTCAGGGGGAGACCCAGTACTTC. The chain is built from TRBV19 and TRBJ2-5, with a weak D call TRBD1 (6 bases). The V end was cut by 5 bases, the J end by 5 bases, with 12 bases between. CDR1 is LNHDA and CDR2 is SQIVND in the germline V gene (reference sequence). The length of the CDR3 is 13 residues.

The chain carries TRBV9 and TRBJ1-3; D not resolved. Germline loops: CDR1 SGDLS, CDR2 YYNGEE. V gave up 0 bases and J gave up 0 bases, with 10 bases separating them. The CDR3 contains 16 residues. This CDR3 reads CASSVVSRGSGNTIYF. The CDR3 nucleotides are TGTGCCAGCAGCGTAGTTAGCAGAGGCTCTGGAAACACCATATATTTT.

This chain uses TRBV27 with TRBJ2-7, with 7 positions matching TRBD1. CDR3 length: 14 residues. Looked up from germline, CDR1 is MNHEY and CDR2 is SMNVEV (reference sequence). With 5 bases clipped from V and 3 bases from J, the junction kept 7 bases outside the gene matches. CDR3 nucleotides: TGTGCCAGCAGTCTCCGGGACAGAGGCTACGAGCAGTACTTC. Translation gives CASSLRDRGYEQYF.

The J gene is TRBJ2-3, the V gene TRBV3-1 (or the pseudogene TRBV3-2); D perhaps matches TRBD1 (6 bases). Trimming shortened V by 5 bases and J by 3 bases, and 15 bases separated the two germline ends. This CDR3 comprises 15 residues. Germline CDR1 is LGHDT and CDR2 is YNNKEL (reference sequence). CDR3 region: CASSKQGWGTDTQYF. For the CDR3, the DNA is TGTGCCAGCAGCAAACAGGGATGGGGGACAGATACGCAGTATTTT.

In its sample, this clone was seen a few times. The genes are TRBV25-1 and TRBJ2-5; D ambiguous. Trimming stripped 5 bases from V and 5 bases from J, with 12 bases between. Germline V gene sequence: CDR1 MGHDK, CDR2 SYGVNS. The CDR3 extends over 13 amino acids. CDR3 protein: CASSSTRLETQYF. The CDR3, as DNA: TGTGCCAGCAGTTCCACGCGCTTGGAGACCCAGTACTTC.